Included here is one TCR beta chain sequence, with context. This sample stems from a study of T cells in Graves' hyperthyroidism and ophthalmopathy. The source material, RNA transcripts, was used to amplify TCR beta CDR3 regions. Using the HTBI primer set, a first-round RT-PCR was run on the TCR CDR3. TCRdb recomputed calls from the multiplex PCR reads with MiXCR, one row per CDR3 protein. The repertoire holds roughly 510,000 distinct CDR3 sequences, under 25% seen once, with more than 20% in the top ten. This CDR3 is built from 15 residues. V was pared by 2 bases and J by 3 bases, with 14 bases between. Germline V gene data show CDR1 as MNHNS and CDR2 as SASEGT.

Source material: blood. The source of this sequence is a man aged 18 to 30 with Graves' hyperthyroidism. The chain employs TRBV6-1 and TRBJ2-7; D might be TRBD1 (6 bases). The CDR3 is CASSESGDKIYEQYF. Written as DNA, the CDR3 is TGTGCCAGCAGTGAATCAGGGGACAAGATCTACGAGCAGTACTTC.